This T cell receptor beta chain was identified during a study of T cells after yellow fever vaccination. General study findings and limits: Post-booster repertoires contained most primary-vaccination clones again (about 95% CD4, approximately 86% CD8).

Trimming left V 5 bases short and J 2 bases short, with 13 bases between. This CDR3 comprises 16 residues. Per germline, CDR1 MDHEN and CDR2 SYDVKM. Template switching with 5'RACE generated the TCR cDNA and added a universal primer site and UMIs. TCRdb re-called the 5' RACE reads through MiXCR, storing one row per CDR3 protein. Of 550,000 to 750,000 distinct CDR3 sequences detected, about 14% appear once; the ten largest clones hold about 14%. This clonotype was counted many times. Antigen unknown. The clonotype originates from a young man who received the YFV17D yellow fever vaccine. This chain uses TRBV28 with TRBJ2-6, with a possible D match to TRBD2 (6 bases). The specimen was PBMCs, collected on the day of the yellow fever booster vaccination. Here the CDR3 reads CASSQGSGAGANVLTF. The CDR3 DNA follows: TGTGCCAGCAGTCAAGGTTCGGGGGCTGGGGCCAACGTCCTGACTTTC.